The clone carrying this T cell receptor beta chain was found a few times. Its antigen is unknown. V was cut by 8 bases and J by 4 bases, with 14 bases left in between. The CDR3 has 13 amino acids. Germline V lookup: CDR1 MDHEN, CDR2 SYDVKM. These data come from a study of post-analysis software for immune sequencing data. Findings and caveats of the study: The authors found that F measure strongly co-clustered same-batch samples. TRBV5-6, TRBV5-1 and TRBV20-1 were among four or five TRBV segments more frequent in patients than controls.

TCR beta cDNA libraries had unique molecular identifiers. MiXCR, applied by TCRdb to the PCR reads, yields one record per CDR3 protein. Of a few hundred thousand distinct CDR3 sequences in the sample, 30% to 40% were seen once. This sequence joins TRBV28 and TRBJ2-5; maybe TRBD2 (7 bases). This receptor was identified in a girl aged 2-10 years with multiple sclerosis. The sequenced sample was blood. The CDR3 region is CASHEGGRETQYF. The CDR3 DNA is TGTGCCAGCCATGAGGGGGGGCGAGAGACCCAGTACTTC.